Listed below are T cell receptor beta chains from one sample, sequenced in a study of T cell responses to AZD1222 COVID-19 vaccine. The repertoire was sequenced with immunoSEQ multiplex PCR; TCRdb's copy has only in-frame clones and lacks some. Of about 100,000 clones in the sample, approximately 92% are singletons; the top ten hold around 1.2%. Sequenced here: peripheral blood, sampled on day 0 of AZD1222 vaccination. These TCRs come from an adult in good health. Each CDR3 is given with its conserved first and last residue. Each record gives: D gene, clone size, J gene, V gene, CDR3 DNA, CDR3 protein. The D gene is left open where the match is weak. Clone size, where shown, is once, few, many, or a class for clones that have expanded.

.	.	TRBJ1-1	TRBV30	TGTGCCTGGAGTGGGTCTATGAACACTGAAGCTTTCTTT	CAWSGSMNTEAFF
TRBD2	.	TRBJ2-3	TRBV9	TGTGCCAGCAGCGTACTCGGGGGGGCGGGAGATACGCAGTATTTT	CASSVLGGAGDTQYF
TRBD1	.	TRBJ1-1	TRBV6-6	TGTGCCAGCAGAGACCGACAGGGGATGAACACTGAAGCTTTCTTT	CASRDRQGMNTEAFF
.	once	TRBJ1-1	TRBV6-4	TGTGCCAGCAGTCCTGGACGGAACACTGAAGCTTTCTTT	CASSPGRNTEAFF
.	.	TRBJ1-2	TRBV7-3	TGTGCCAGCAGCTTATCCGGGGCTGGGGATGGCTACACCTTC	CASSLSGAGDGYTF
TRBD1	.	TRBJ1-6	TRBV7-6	TGTGCCAGCAGCTTAGTTGGCAGGGGGCGCGAATCACCCCTCCACTTT	CASSLVGRGRESPLHF
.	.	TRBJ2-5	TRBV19	TGTGCCAGTAGTCCCTTTGGGGGAGGAGACTCTATCCAAGAGACCCAGTACTTC	CASSPFGGGDSIQETQYF
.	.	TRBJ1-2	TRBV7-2	TGTGCCAGCAGTCCAGGGGCGGCCGGCTACACCTTC	CASSPGAAGYTF
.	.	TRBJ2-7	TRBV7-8	TGTGCCAGCAGCACCCCATCGGAGGGGGCCCTGCAGTACTTC	CASSTPSEGALQYF
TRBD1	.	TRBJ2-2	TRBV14	TGTGCCAGCAGCCATCCGGGACAGGGGAACACCGGGGAGCTGTTTTTT	CASSHPGQGNTGELFF
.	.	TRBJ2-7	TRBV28	TGTGCCAGCAGTTCGGGTCAGGGCCCCCACGAGCAGTACTTC	CASSSGQGPHEQYF
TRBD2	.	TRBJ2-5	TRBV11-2	TGTGCCAGCAGCACAGGGACTAGCGGGGGGGCCGAAGAGACCCAGTACTTC	CASSTGTSGGAEETQYF
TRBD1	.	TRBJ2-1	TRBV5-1	TGCGCCAGCAGCCGAGGACAGGGGGGCTACAATGAGCAGTTCTTC	CASSRGQGGYNEQFF
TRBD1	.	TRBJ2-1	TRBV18	TGTGCCAGCTCACCACGGACAGGGAGGTACAATGAGCAGTTCTTC	CASSPRTGRYNEQFF
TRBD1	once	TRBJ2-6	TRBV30	TGTGCCTGGAGTATCGACAGGGGGCGTTCTGGGGCCAACGTCCTGACTTTC	CAWSIDRGRSGANVLTF
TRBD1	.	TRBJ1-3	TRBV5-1	TGCGCCAGCAGCCCAGGGGGCAGGGGAAACACCATATATTTT	CASSPGGRGNTIYF
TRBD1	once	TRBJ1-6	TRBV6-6	TGTGCCAGCAGTTCGACAGGGTATGGTTCACCCCTCCACTTT	CASSSTGYGSPLHF
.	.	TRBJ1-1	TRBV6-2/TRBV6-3	TGTGCCAGCAGTTACCCCGGCGGGGCCGCTTTCTTT	CASSYPGGAAFF
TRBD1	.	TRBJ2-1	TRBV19	TGTGCCAGTAGTATACAGGGACAGGGCGTCTACAATGAGCAGTTCTTC	CASSIQGQGVYNEQFF
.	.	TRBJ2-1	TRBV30	TGTGCCTGGAAACGGGACTTCTCCTACAATGAGCAGTTCTTC	CAWKRDFSYNEQFF
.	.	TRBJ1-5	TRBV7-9	TGTGCCAGCAGCCCGGCAGGCGGAAATCAGCCCCAGCATTTT	CASSPAGGNQPQHF
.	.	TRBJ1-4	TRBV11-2	TGTGCCAGCAGCTTCACAGAAGCAACTAATGAAAAACTGTTTTTT	CASSFTEATNEKLFF
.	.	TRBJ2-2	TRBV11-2	TGTGCCAGCAGCTTGCAGCAGGTGGGCACCGGGGAGCTGTTTTTT	CASSLQQVGTGELFF
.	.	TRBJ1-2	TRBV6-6	TGTGCCAGCAGTTACTCGACTGTAGGGAATAACTATGGCTACACCTTC	CASSYSTVGNNYGYTF
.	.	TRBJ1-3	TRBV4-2	TGTGCCAGCAGCCAAGCCGCAGGGCCGATGCGCTCTGGAAACACCATATATTTT	CASSQAAGPMRSGNTIYF
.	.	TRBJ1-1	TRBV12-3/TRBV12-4	TGTGCCAGCAGTTTAATGGGGGCAGCTTTCTTT	CASSLMGAAFF
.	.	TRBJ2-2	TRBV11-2	TGTGCCAGCAGCTTAGATCTCCCCAGCGGGGAGCTGTTTTTT	CASSLDLPSGELFF
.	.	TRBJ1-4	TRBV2	TGTGCCAGCGCCAGGGAAACGGCAACTAATGAAAAACTGTTTTTT	CASARETATNEKLFF
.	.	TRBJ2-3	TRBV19	TGTGCCAGTAGTATAGAGGCTAGCATTAATACGCAGTATTTT	CASSIEASINTQYF
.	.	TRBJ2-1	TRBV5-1	TGCGCCAGCAGTCTACAAGACTATGAGCAGTTCTTC	CASSLQDYEQFF
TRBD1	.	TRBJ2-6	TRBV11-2	TGTGCCAGCTTAAGGACAGGGGAGACTGGGGCCAACGTCCTGACTTTC	CASLRTGETGANVLTF
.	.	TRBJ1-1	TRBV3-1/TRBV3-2	TGTGCCAGCAGCCAAGGACGGGGTAGCTCTGAAGCTTTCTTT	CASSQGRGSSEAFF
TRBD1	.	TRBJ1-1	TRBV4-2	TGTGCCAGCAGCCCAGACAGGGGGAACACTGAAGCTTTCTTT	CASSPDRGNTEAFF
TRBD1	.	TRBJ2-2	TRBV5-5	TGTGCCAGCAGCTTGGAGGACAGGGGGAGCACCGGGGAGCTGTTTTTT	CASSLEDRGSTGELFF
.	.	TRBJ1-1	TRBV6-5	TGTGCCAGCAGCCTAGACAAGAACACTGAAGCTTTCTTT	CASSLDKNTEAFF
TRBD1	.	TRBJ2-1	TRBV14	TGTGCCAGCAGCCAAATAGACAGGGCGGGCAATGAGCAGTTCTTC	CASSQIDRAGNEQFF
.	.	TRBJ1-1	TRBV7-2	TGTGCCAGCAGCCAGGAGTACACCATGATCACTGAAGCTTTCTTT	CASSQEYTMITEAFF
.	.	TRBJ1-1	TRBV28	TGTGCCAGCAGTGTTAGGCTCAGCTCAGAAGCTTTCTTT	CASSVRLSSEAFF
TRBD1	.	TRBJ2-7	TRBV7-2	TGTGCCAGCAGCAAGGGACAGGGACCCTACGAGCAGTACTTC	CASSKGQGPYEQYF
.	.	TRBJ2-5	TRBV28	TGTGCCAGCAGTTTGGTCGGACTCGTGGGGGAGACCCAGTACTTC	CASSLVGLVGETQYF
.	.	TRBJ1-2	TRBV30	TGTGCCTGGAGTGCCGGAATTTATGGCTACACCTTC	CAWSAGIYGYTF
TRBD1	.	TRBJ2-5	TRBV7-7	TGTGCCAGCAGCTCAGGGGGGACAGGGAGGCAAGAGACCCAGTACTTC	CASSSGGTGRQETQYF
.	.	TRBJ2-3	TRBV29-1	TGCAGCGTTTGCTTGGACGTATCCAGCACAGATACGCAGTATTTT	CSVCLDVSSTDTQYF
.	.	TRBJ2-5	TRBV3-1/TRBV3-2	TGTGCCAGCAGCCAAGATTGGGCTGGGACCCAGTACTTC	CASSQDWAGTQYF
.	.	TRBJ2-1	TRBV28	TGTGCCAGCACTCGGGCTGGGTATACCTACAATGAGCAGTTCTTC	CASTRAGYTYNEQFF
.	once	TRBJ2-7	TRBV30	TGTGCCTCAGAAGTAGGGTGGGAGCAGTACTTC	CASEVGWEQYF
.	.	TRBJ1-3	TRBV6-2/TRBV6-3	TGTGCCAGCAGTTACCCACAGGGTACCATATATTTT	CASSYPQGTIYF
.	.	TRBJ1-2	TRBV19	TGTGCCAGTAGTTCCCAGGTCTTCCGCTATGGCTACACCTTC	CASSSQVFRYGYTF
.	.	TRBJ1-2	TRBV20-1	TGCAGTGCTAGTGATAGCTATGGCTACACCTTC	CSASDSYGYTF
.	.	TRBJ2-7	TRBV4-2	TGTGCCAGCAGCCAAGTAGACGGGACTGCCTACGAGCAGTACTTC	CASSQVDGTAYEQYF
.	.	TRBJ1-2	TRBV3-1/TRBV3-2	TGTGCCAGCAGCCAAGGGTCCCCCGCTGGCTACACCTTC	CASSQGSPAGYTF
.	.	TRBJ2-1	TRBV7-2	TGTGCCAGCAGCTCGGGGGGCTTCTACAATGAGCAGTTCTTC	CASSSGGFYNEQFF
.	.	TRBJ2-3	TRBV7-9	TGTGCCAGCGGTCATAGCGGTAGCACAGATACGCAGTATTTT	CASGHSGSTDTQYF
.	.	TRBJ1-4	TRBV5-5	TGTGCCAGCAGCTTGGAAACATGGAATGAAAAACTGTTTTTT	CASSLETWNEKLFF
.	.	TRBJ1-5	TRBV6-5	TGTGCCAGCAGCCCCGACAGAAATAATCAGCCCCAGCATTTT	CASSPDRNNQPQHF
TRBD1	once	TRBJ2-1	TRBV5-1	TGCGCCAGCAGATCGGGACAGGGGGCTAACAATGAGCAGTTCTTC	CASRSGQGANNEQFF
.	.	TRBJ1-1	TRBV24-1	TGTGCCACCAGTGACGGACACCCGTCCACTGAAGCTTTCTTT	CATSDGHPSTEAFF
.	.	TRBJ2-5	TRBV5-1	TGCGCCAGCAGTCACACGGGACCTAAAGAGACCCAGTACTTC	CASSHTGPKETQYF
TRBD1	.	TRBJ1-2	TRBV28	TGTGCCAGCAGTTTATATTGGGACAGGTCCTACACCTTC	CASSLYWDRSYTF